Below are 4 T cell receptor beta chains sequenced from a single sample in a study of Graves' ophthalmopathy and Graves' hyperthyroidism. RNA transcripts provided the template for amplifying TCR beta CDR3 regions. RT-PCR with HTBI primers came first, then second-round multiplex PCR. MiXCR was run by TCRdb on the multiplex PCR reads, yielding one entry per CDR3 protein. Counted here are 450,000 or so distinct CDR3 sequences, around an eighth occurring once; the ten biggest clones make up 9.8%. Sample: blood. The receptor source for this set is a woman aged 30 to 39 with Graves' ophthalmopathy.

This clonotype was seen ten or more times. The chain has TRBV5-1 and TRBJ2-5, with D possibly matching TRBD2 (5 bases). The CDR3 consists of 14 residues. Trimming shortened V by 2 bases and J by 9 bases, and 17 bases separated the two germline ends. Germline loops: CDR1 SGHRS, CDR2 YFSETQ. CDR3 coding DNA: TGCGCCAGCAGCTTTGGGGATTTCGGCGGGTCCCAGTACTTC. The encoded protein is CASSFGDFGGSQYF.

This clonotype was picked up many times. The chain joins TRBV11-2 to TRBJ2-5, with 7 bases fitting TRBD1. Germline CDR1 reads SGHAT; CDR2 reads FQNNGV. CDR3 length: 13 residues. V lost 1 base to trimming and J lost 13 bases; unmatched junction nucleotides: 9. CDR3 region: CASSLVVRGRLYF. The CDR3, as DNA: TGTGCCAGCAGCTTAGTAGTCAGGGGGAGATTGTACTTC.

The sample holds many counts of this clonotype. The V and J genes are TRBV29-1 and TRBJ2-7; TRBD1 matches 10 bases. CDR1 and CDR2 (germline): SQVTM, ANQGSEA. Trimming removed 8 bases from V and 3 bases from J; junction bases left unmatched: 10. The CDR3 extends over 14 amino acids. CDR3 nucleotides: TGCAGCTTTTCCCCCGGGACAGGGGACTACGAGCAGTACTTC. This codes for CSFSPGTGDYEQYF.

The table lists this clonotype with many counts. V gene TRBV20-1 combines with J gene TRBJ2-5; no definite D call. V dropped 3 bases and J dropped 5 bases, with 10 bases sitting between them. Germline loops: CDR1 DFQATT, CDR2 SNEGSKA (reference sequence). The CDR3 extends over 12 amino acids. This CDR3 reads CSASELWETQYF. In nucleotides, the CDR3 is TGCAGTGCTAGTGAGCTTTGGGAGACCCAGTACTTC.